This passage covers 31 T cell receptor beta chains from one sample sequenced in a study of vaccination and CD4 T cells after COVID-19 (dated by TCRdb to the early 2020s). These receptors have no identified antigens. Libraries were made using PCR. TCRdb shows the sequencer as Illumina iSeq 100. DNA from cultured CD4+ T cells was subjected to TCR sequencing with the Oncomine TCR Beta short-read assay at the Johns Hopkins FTIC core. Starting from the raw public reads, TCRdb applied fastp trimming at Q25, assembled clones with MiXCR and retained in-frame beta chains. Each CDR3 protein appears once, grouped with its most common genes and DNA. Here the sample has 21,000 or so distinct CDR3 sequences; roughly two fifths occur a single time. The ten largest clones represent just under 5% of the sample. Read against the paper, the sample's time point label means: late sampling 161 to 241 days after vaccination in three convalescent patients. This specimen's treatment or condition label, interpreted: approximately 9-day PBMC culture with coronavirus spike peptide pools or control peptides (ViraFEST assay).

The sample was CD4+ T cells from blood, cultured in vitro, taken about 7 months after SARS-CoV-2 vaccination. The receptors originated from a human donor who had recovered from COVID-19.

The CDR3 sequence: CSAQSDRAGNTIYF. CDR3 nucleotide sequence: TGCAGTGCCCAATCTGACAGGGCTGGAAACACCATATATTTT. V and J are TRBV20-1 and TRBJ1-3, with TRBD1 matching over 7 bases. The CDR3 is made up of 14 amino acids. Trimming at V came to 6 bases and at J to 2 bases, leaving 7 bases not matched to a gene. Germline V gene sequence: CDR1 DFQATT, CDR2 SNEGSKA (reference sequence).

This chain connects TRBV6-2 or TRBV6-3 to TRBJ2-1, with 12 positions matching TRBD2. Trimming removed 6 bases from V and 9 bases from J; junction bases left unmatched: 12. Germline V lookup: CDR1 MNHEY, CDR2 SVGEGT. CDR3 size: 16 residues. CDR3 in DNA: TGTGCCAGCAGCCGCCGACTAGCGGGAGCCCCGGGTGAGCAGTTCTTC. It is translated as CASSRRLAGAPGEQFF.

This clonotype was seen a few times. The rearrangement joins TRBV28 to TRBJ2-3; no reliable D call. The germline V and J ends were trimmed by 3 bases and 2 bases, with 15 bases remaining between them. The CDR3 runs to 16 residues. Germline V lookup: CDR1 MDHEN, CDR2 SYDVKM. This CDR3 reads CASSFAPIVNTDTQYF. CDR3 nucleotide sequence: TGTGCCAGCAGTTTTGCACCCATCGTCAACACAGATACGCAGTATTTT.

The rearrangement joins TRBV7-2 to TRBJ1-2; the D gene is possibly TRBD1 (6 bases). V gave up 5 bases and J gave up 3 bases, with 10 bases separating them. In germline, CDR1 is SGHTA, CDR2 FQGNSA. The CDR3 spans 13 residues. In DNA, the CDR3 is TGTGCCAGCAGCCCCAGGACAGACTATGGCTACACCTTC. This translates into CASSPRTDYGYTF.

The chain joins TRBV27 to TRBJ1-6; D not certain. This CDR3 region has 12 residues. The ends were cut back, 6 bases at V and 7 bases at J, with 7 bases in the middle. The germline gives CDR1 MNHEY, CDR2 SMNVEV (reference sequence). The chain's CDR3 is CASSLRNSPLHF. The CDR3 coding sequence is TGTGCCAGCAGCCTCCGGAATTCACCCCTCCACTTT.

This rearrangement joins TRBV7-2 to TRBJ2-3; perhaps TRBD2 as D (7 bases). This CDR3 region has 17 residues. V was pared by 4 bases and J by 2 bases, with 19 bases between. Looked up from germline, CDR1 is SGHTA and CDR2 is FQGNSA. This CDR3 reads CASSWSRGGAITDTQYF. For the CDR3, the DNA is TGTGCCAGCAGCTGGAGTAGGGGGGGAGCAATCACAGATACGCAGTATTTT.

This clonotype has more than one count but fewer than ten. This sequence joins TRBV7-2 and TRBJ2-7; tentatively, D is TRBD2 (7 bases). The V end lost 5 bases, the J end lost 3 bases, and 17 bases lay between the germline ends. Germline CDR1 and CDR2: SGHTA and FQGNSA. The CDR3 runs 15 residues. As DNA, the CDR3 is TGTGCCAGCAGCCCCGGGGGGCAGAGCCGCTACGAGCAGTACTTC. It codes for CASSPGGQSRYEQYF.

The chain is built from TRBV6-1 and TRBJ2-7; 8 bases line up with TRBD2. Losses at the gene ends were 6 bases for V and 4 bases for J; bases not matched to a gene: 11. The CDR3 loop spans 15 amino acids. The germline CDR1 and CDR2 sequences are MNHNS and SASEGT. DNA for the CDR3: TGTGCCAGCAGCCCCGAGACGGGAGGGAGTTACGAGCAGTACTTC. Protein: CASSPETGGSYEQYF.

This sequence joins TRBV29-1 and TRBJ2-5; TRBD2 aligns across 7 bases. The germline V gene encodes CDR1 SQVTM and CDR2 ANQGSEA. There are 13 residues in the CDR3. V shed 7 bases and J 5 bases; nucleotides not matched to a gene: 10. The CDR3 DNA reads as TGCAGCGGGGGGACGGGAGGTTGGGAGACCCAGTACTTC. It is translated as CSGGTGGWETQYF.

The chain carries TRBV20-1 and TRBJ2-7, with 11 positions matching TRBD2. The CDR3 runs 14 residues. CDR1 DFQATT and CDR2 SNEGSKA come from the germline V gene (reference sequence). The J segment lost 5 bases and the V segment lost 5 bases, leaving 8 bases of the junction unmatched. The CDR3 DNA is TGCAGTGCTCCGCCTAGCGGGAGGCTTGACGAGCAGTACTTC. This encodes CSAPPSGRLDEQYF.

This clonotype has only a few counts. The rearrangement uses TRBV10-1 and TRBJ2-7; D might be TRBD2 (5 bases). The CDR3 contains 12 residues. Germline V gives CDR1 WNHNN, CDR2 SYGVQD (reference sequence). V was cut by 3 bases and J by 3 bases, with 6 bases left in between. In nucleotides, the CDR3 is TGCGCCAGCAGTGACCGGGGCTACGAGCAGTACTTC. It codes for CASSDRGYEQYF.

The rearrangement joins TRBV28 to TRBJ1-1; D gene ambiguous. V lost 2 bases to trimming and J lost 5 bases, with 12 bases between them. CDR3 size: 14 residues. Looked up from germline, CDR1 is MDHEN and CDR2 is SYDVKM. CDR3 bases: TGTGCCAGCAGTTTAACCGGTCGGCGGACTGAAGCTTTCTTT. Its translation is CASSLTGRRTEAFF.

The chain joins TRBV15 to TRBJ2-6; D is perhaps TRBD1 or TRBD2 (7 bases each). The CDR3 contains 18 residues. V lost 1 base to trimming and J lost 0 bases, with 13 bases between them. Germline V gene lookup returns CDR1 LNHNV and CDR2 YYDKDF (reference sequence). The CDR3 DNA is TGTGCCACCAGCAGAGGGCCAGGGGGGGTCTCTGGGGCCAACGTCCTGACTTTC. Its translation is CATSRGPGGVSGANVLTF.

The V and J genes are TRBV19 and TRBJ2-7; 8 bases are a match to TRBD2. The V and J ends lost 4 bases and 4 bases, in that order; junction bases with no gene match: 9. There are 15 residues in the CDR3. In germline, CDR1 is LNHDA, CDR2 SQIVND (reference sequence). This CDR3 reads CASSTQLGGRYEQYF. For the CDR3, the DNA is TGTGCCAGTAGTACCCAGCTAGGCGGGAGGTACGAGCAGTACTTC.

This clonotype has a single count. The chain carries TRBV4-1 and TRBJ1-6; 7 bases align to TRBD1. With V trimmed by 6 bases and J by 10 bases, 9 bases remained unmatched. This CDR3 contains 14 residues. Germline V gives CDR1 MGHRA, CDR2 YSYEKL. CDR3 protein: CASSHTGDRSPLHF. In DNA form, the CDR3 reads TGCGCCAGCAGTCATACAGGGGATCGGTCACCCCTCCACTTT.

This clonotype is a singleton in its sample. The chain employs TRBV5-1 and TRBJ2-1; D unclear. V was cut by 3 bases and J by 0 bases, with 4 bases left in between. The germline gives CDR1 SGHRS, CDR2 YFSETQ. The CDR3 sequence is 13 residues long. The CDR3 is CASSSTSYNEQFF. In DNA, the CDR3 is TGCGCCAGCAGCTCGACCTCCTACAATGAGCAGTTCTTC.

This rearrangement joins TRBV6-2 or TRBV6-3 to TRBJ1-2; possibly TRBD1 for D (5 bases). This CDR3 region has 13 residues. V gave up 2 bases and J gave up 1 base, with 5 bases separating them. Germline loops: CDR1 MNHEY, CDR2 SVGEGT. CDR3: CASSYDSNYGYTF. CDR3 in DNA: TGTGCCAGCAGTTACGACAGTAACTATGGCTACACCTTC.

The table lists this clonotype with a few counts. This rearrangement joins TRBV27 to TRBJ1-6; TRBD1 matches at 8 bases. Per the germline V gene, CDR1 is MNHEY and CDR2 is SMNVEV (reference sequence). The CDR3 totals 14 residues. V gave up 5 bases and J gave up 10 bases; unmatched junction bases: 7. The DNA for the CDR3 is TGTGCCAGCAGTCCAGGGGGCGGCTTGTCACCCCTCCACTTT. Translating it yields CASSPGGGLSPLHF.

By its share, this clonotype is medium-sized (0.01 to 0.1%). J is TRBJ1-6 and V is TRBV20-1; 9 nucleotides align to TRBD1. The CDR3 totals 14 residues. J gave up 6 bases and V 6 bases, and 6 bases lay outside the gene matches. Germline values: CDR1 DFQATT, CDR2 SNEGSKA (reference sequence). DNA for the CDR3: TGCAGTGCGGTCCGGGACAGGGTTAATTCACCCCTCCACTTT. It is translated as CSAVRDRVNSPLHF.

The chain has TRBV10-3 and TRBJ1-1, with D maybe TRBD1 (5 bases). Per germline, CDR1 ENHRY and CDR2 SYGVKD. The CDR3 is made up of 15 amino acids. Between the trimmed V and J ends, which lost 4 bases and 4 bases, there was a span of 16 bases. The CDR3 loop reads CAISAGGVRGTEAFF. CDR3 DNA sequence: TGTGCCATCAGTGCGGGGGGGGTCCGGGGCACTGAAGCTTTCTTT.

This clonotype was seen only once. V is TRBV6-1 and J is TRBJ2-3; D may correspond to TRBD1 or TRBD2 (5 bases each). The V gene's germline CDR1 is MNHNS and CDR2 SASEGT. Trimming pared 8 bases from V and 1 base from J, leaving 16 bases between. The CDR3 consists of 15 residues. The CDR3 here is CASQGTGTGTDTQYF. The CDR3 DNA reads as TGTGCCAGCCAAGGCACCGGGACGGGCACAGATACGCAGTATTTT.

The CDR3 DNA follows: TGTGCCAGCAGTGCCTCCGATCCGGGACAGGGGGCGAATGAGCAGTTCTTC. The encoded protein is CASSASDPGQGANEQFF. V gene TRBV28 combines with J gene TRBJ2-1, with 12 bases matching TRBD1. The V gene end was trimmed by 5 bases and the J gene end by 7 bases; junction bases not matched to a gene: 12. The CDR3 spans 17 residues. Germline CDR1 and CDR2: MDHEN and SYDVKM.

This rearrangement joins TRBV4-1 to TRBJ2-5; 7 bases match TRBD2. CDR3 length equals 15 residues. V was clipped by 1 base and J by 5 bases; unmatched bases: 7. Germline-derived CDR1 and CDR2 are MGHRA and YSYEKL. The CDR3 DNA is TGCGCCAGCAGCCAAGTATACGGGAGGAGGGAGACCCAGTACTTC. Encoded protein: CASSQVYGRRETQYF.

The chain uses TRBV7-2 and TRBJ2-7; 8 nucleotides match TRBD2. This CDR3 has 15 amino acids. V lost 8 bases, J lost 2 bases, and 11 bases stayed unmatched. In germline, CDR1 is SGHTA, CDR2 FQGNSA. CDR3 residues: CASLTGRAFAYEQYF. DNA for the CDR3: TGTGCCAGCCTGACCGGGAGGGCCTTTGCCTACGAGCAGTACTTC.

V is TRBV6-5 and J is TRBJ2-7, with D maybe TRBD2 (6 bases). Trimming stripped 4 bases from V and 3 bases from J, with 10 bases between. This CDR3 spans 13 amino acids. Germline V gene sequence: CDR1 MNHEY, CDR2 SVGAGI. The CDR3 region has the DNA TGTGCCAGCAGTTCAGGCGGGATCTACGAGCAGTACTTC. It encodes CASSSGGIYEQYF.

This clonotype was detected only a few times. This chain connects TRBV20-1 to TRBJ2-6; D not certain. The CDR3 extends over 12 amino acids. V lost 6 bases to trimming and J lost 3 bases, with 6 bases between them. Per the germline V gene, CDR1 is DFQATT and CDR2 is SNEGSKA (reference sequence). The CDR3 spells CSAPFGANVLTF. In nucleotides, the CDR3 is TGCAGTGCACCGTTTGGGGCCAACGTCCTGACTTTC.

The chain couples TRBV7-2 to TRBJ1-5, with 9 bases lining up with TRBD1. The CDR3 spans 15 residues. J lost 4 bases, V lost 5 bases, and 6 bases had no gene match. CDR1 and CDR2 (germline): SGHTA, FQGNSA. The CDR3 nucleotides read TGTGCCAGCAGCCTGTGGGACAGGGTTAATCAGCCCCAGCATTTT. Residues: CASSLWDRVNQPQHF.

The chain couples TRBV10-3 to TRBJ2-5, with D possibly TRBD1 on 6 matching bases. V lost 10 bases, J lost 4 bases, and 16 bases lay in between. The germline CDR1 and CDR2 sequences are ENHRY and SYGVKD. The CDR3 is 13 residues long. CDR3 DNA sequence: TGTGCCAGTAAAGAACAGGGTAGAGAGACCCAGTACTTC. Translating it yields CASKEQGRETQYF.

This clonotype is deemed medium-sized (0.01 to 0.1%). This chain joins TRBV20-1 and TRBJ2-3, with 9 bases fitting TRBD2. Trimming at V came to 6 bases and at J to 4 bases, leaving 14 bases not matched to a gene. This CDR3 spans 16 amino acids. CDR1 and CDR2 from the germline V gene are DFQATT and SNEGSKA (reference sequence). CDR3 protein: CSALESGSGSSDTQYF. The DNA for the CDR3 is TGCAGTGCCCTTGAGTCAGGTAGCGGGAGCTCAGATACGCAGTATTTT.

This clonotype has only a few counts. The chain employs TRBV7-3 and TRBJ1-1; D is unresolved. Trimming cost V 5 bases and J 5 bases, with 12 bases left between them. The CDR3 consists of 13 residues. Germline CDR1 SGHTA, CDR2 FQGTGA. The CDR3 coding sequence is TGTGCCAGCAGCCCTCCCCCGTTTACTGAAGCTTTCTTT. Translation: CASSPPPFTEAFF. The full variable domain, its missing parts supplied by reference TRBV7-3 and TRBJ1-1, is GAGVSQTPSNKVTEKGKYVELRCDPISGHTALYWYRQSLGQGPEFLIYFQGTGAADDSGLPNDRFFAVRPEGSVSTLKIQRTERGDSAVYLCASSPPPFTEAFFGQGTRLTVV.

The V and J genes are TRBV7-6 and TRBJ2-5; D gene ambiguous. V dropped 0 bases and J dropped 5 bases, with 7 bases sitting between them. The CDR3 covers 13 residues. CDR1 SGHVS and CDR2 FNYEAQ come from the germline V gene. CDR3 coding DNA: TGTGCCAGCAGCTTAGCGTTGGTGGAGACCCAGTACTTC. This translates into CASSLALVETQYF.